This TCR beta chain was obtained from a study of blood T cell repertoires in COVID-19. Turning to the study itself: PBMCs, B-cell-depleted T cells, or T cells provided the cDNA or gDNA that made up the material.

Libraries were prepared by immunoSEQ multiplex PCR; TCRdb keeps only in-frame clonotypes and omits some of them. Among over 25,000 clones listed, 80% to 90% were seen once. The V gene lost 7 bases and the J gene lost 3 bases, with 11 bases spanning the gap. The V gene's germline CDR1 is SGHRS and CDR2 YFSETQ. The CDR3 extends over 12 amino acids. The specimen was peripheral blood. The chain recombines TRBV5-1 with TRBJ2-7; D remains ambiguous. This TCR was recovered from a man aged 55 to 69 with acute or convalescent COVID-19. As DNA, the CDR3 is TGCGCCAGCCGAAGCCCCGACTACGAGCAGTACTTC. As protein: CASRSPDYEQYF.